The 28 T cell receptor beta chains given below trace back to one sample, sequenced in a study of T cells in Graves' hyperthyroidism and ophthalmopathy. RNA transcripts provided the source from which TCR beta CDR3 regions were amplified. A set of HTBI primers served as the primers for a first-round RT-PCR of the TCR CDR3. MiXCR, run by TCRdb on the multiplex PCR reads, gives a single entry per CDR3 protein. This sample yields some 300,000 distinct CDR3 sequences, of which roughly 19% are seen a single time; under 40% belongs to the top ten. The sample taken for sequencing was blood. These receptors originate from a man aged 45 to 65 with Graves' ophthalmopathy.

This clonotype showed up many times. V usage is TRBV20-1 and J usage is TRBJ2-7; no firm D call. The ends were cut back, 1 base at V and 4 bases at J, with 5 bases in the middle. The germline CDR1 and CDR2 sequences are DFQATT and SNEGSKA (reference sequence). This CDR3 comprises 11 residues. CDR3 protein: CSARVLYEQYF. CDR3 DNA: TGCAGTGCTAGAGTTCTATACGAGCAGTACTTC.

The J gene is TRBJ2-7, the V gene TRBV2; D remains unclear. This CDR3 region has 11 residues. CDR1 and CDR2 (germline): SNHLY, FYNNEI. Trimming stripped 3 bases from V and 5 bases from J, with 5 bases between. This CDR3 is CASSDLDEQYF. The CDR3 nucleotides read TGTGCCAGCAGTGATCTAGACGAGCAGTACTTC.

This clonotype was detected ten times or more. The chain is built from TRBV2 and TRBJ1-2; TRBD1 matches at 9 bases. Germline CDR1 SNHLY, CDR2 FYNNEI. This CDR3 is 12 amino acids long. V dropped 11 bases and J dropped 3; count of bases not matched to a gene: 4. The CDR3 spells CAGRDRDYGYTF. The CDR3 nucleotides read TGTGCCGGACGGGACAGGGACTATGGCTACACCTTC.

This clonotype has only a few counts. The gene calls are TRBV29-1 and TRBJ2-5, with 12 bases matching TRBD1. The germline gives CDR1 SQVTM, CDR2 ANQGSEA. The CDR3 consists of 14 residues. V shed 7 bases, J shed 7 bases, and the junction held 10 bases outside the gene matches. CDR3 protein: CSAPGQGARATQYF. Here the CDR3 DNA reads TGCAGCGCCCCGGGACAGGGGGCGAGAGCGACCCAGTACTTC.

This clonotype was seen repeatedly, ten times or more. The chain couples TRBV2 to TRBJ2-7; weak D call: TRBD1 (5 bases). This CDR3 spans 14 amino acids. Germline lookup yields CDR1 SNHLY and CDR2 FYNNEI. The V gene lost 1 base and the J gene lost 2 bases, with 9 bases spanning the gap. In DNA form, the CDR3 reads TGTGCCAGCAGTGAAGGTATGGGGCCCTACGAGCAGTACTTC. Its translation is CASSEGMGPYEQYF.

The V gene is TRBV5-1, the J gene TRBJ1-1; D may be TRBD1 (5 bases). This CDR3 is built from 14 residues. Trimming shortened V by 2 bases and J by 9 bases, and 17 bases separated the two germline ends. Looked up from germline, CDR1 is SGHRS and CDR2 is YFSETQ. CDR3 nucleotides: TGCGCCAGCAGCTTTGACAGTTCGACCGAGAAAGCTTTCTTT. Encoded protein: CASSFDSSTEKAFF.

Many counts were recorded for this clonotype. The chain is built from TRBV5-1 and TRBJ1-1; 8 positions match TRBD1. The V gene end was trimmed by 3 bases and the J gene end by 7 bases; junction bases not matched to a gene: 11. The CDR3 length is 15 residues. In germline, CDR1 is SGHRS, CDR2 YFSETQ. CDR3 region: CASSSSSTGVGEAFF. As DNA, the CDR3 is TGCGCCAGCAGCTCATCCTCGACAGGGGTGGGTGAAGCTTTCTTT.

The chain uses TRBV29-1 and TRBJ1-1, with D hard to call. Germline-derived CDR1 and CDR2 are SQVTM and ANQGSEA. This CDR3 has 11 residues. Trimming cost V 3 bases and J 8 bases, with 10 bases left between them. CDR3 in DNA: TGCAGCGTTGATAAGGATGTAGAAGCTTTCTTT. It specifies CSVDKDVEAFF.

J is TRBJ2-1 and V is TRBV7-9; 13 bases align to TRBD2. The germline V gene has CDR1 SEHNR and CDR2 FQNEAQ (reference sequence). This CDR3 is built from 20 residues. Trimming at V came to 1 base and at J to 0 bases, leaving 9 bases not matched to a gene. CDR3 nucleotides: TGTGCCAGCAGCTTAGGACAACTAGCGGGAGGGCGGAGCTCCTACAATGAGCAGTTCTTC. It is translated as CASSLGQLAGGRSSYNEQFF.

This clonotype showed up many times. This chain uses TRBV7-2 with TRBJ2-1; 8 bases are shared with TRBD2. The V gene's germline CDR1 is SGHTA and CDR2 FQGNSA. This CDR3 has 15 residues. Germline trimming cut 6 bases from V and 4 bases from J; bases unmatched to any gene: 8. Written as DNA, the CDR3 is TGTGCCAGCAGTATCACGAGCGGGAGTTACAATGAGCAGTTCTTC. Residues: CASSITSGSYNEQFF. Complete variable domain (other parts from reference TRBV7-2 and TRBJ2-1): GAGVSQSPSNKVTEKGKDVELRCDPISGHTALYWYRQSLGQGLEFLIYFQGNSAPDKSGLPSDRFSAERTGGSVSTLTIQRTQQEDSAVYLCASSITSGSYNEQFFGPGTRLTVL.

This clonotype was counted many times. The chain combines TRBV11-1 with TRBJ2-3; 8 nucleotides agree with TRBD1. The CDR3 length is 15 residues. From germline, CDR1 is SGHAT and CDR2 FQDESV (reference sequence). V lost 2 bases to trimming and J lost 4 bases; unmatched junction nucleotides: 5. The CDR3 DNA reads TGTGCCAGCAGCTTACGCAGGGGGCGCGCAGATACGCAGTATTTT. This translates into CASSLRRGRADTQYF.

V gene TRBV9 combines with J gene TRBJ1-2; no clear D gene. The CDR3 extends over 15 amino acids. Trimming took off 0 bases at V and 0 bases at J, with 9 bases between the two ends. CDR1 and CDR2 (germline): SGDLS, YYNGEE. Written as DNA, the CDR3 is TGTGCCAGCAGCGTAGGGCGCCATTCTAACTATGGCTACACCTTC. It yields the protein CASSVGRHSNYGYTF.

This clonotype showed up just a few times. J is TRBJ1-1 and V is TRBV27, with 8 bases fitting TRBD1. V lost 5 bases, J lost 3 bases, and 14 bases stayed unmatched. The CDR3 contains 17 residues. CDR1 and CDR2 (germline): MNHEY, SMNVEV (reference sequence). Here the CDR3 reads CASSPLILQQGDTEAFF. In DNA form, the CDR3 reads TGTGCCAGCAGTCCCTTAATTCTACAACAGGGGGACACTGAAGCTTTCTTT.

This chain joins TRBV28 and TRBJ2-2, with 10 nucleotides matching TRBD1. Germline V gene data show CDR1 as MDHEN and CDR2 as SYDVKM. CDR3 size: 16 residues. The trim removed 11 bases at V and 0 bases at J, leaving 9 bases unmatched. The CDR3 sequence: CASRDRGGANTGELFF. CDR3 nucleotides: TGTGCCTCACGGGACAGGGGAGGGGCGAACACCGGGGAGCTGTTTTTT.

This clonotype occurred a few times. This sequence joins TRBV5-1 and TRBJ2-3; 9 positions agree with TRBD2. The germline V gene encodes CDR1 SGHRS and CDR2 YFSETQ. V lost 5 bases and J lost 4; bases outside the gene matches: 8. CDR3 length: 15 residues. DNA of the CDR3: TGCGCCAGCAGTGTAGCGGGAGAGGGGGCAGATACGCAGTATTTT. This gives the protein CASSVAGEGADTQYF.

This clonotype has just a few counts. The J gene is TRBJ1-6, the V gene TRBV7-2; D gene unclear. The CDR3 consists of 16 residues. Germline CDR1 reads SGHTA; CDR2 reads FQGNSA. V lost 5 bases, J lost 1 base, and 12 bases lay in between. The CDR3 DNA reads as TGTGCCAGCAGCGCGCTAAGGGTGTCCTATAATTCACCCCTCCACTTT. Translation: CASSALRVSYNSPLHF.

This chain uses TRBV18 with TRBJ2-3, with TRBD2 as a possible D gene (6 bases). Deletions cut 3 bases from V and 4 bases from J, with 14 bases between. The CDR3 spans 15 residues. From germline, CDR1 is KGHSH and CDR2 LQKENI. The CDR3 sequence is CASSPAEGLADTQYF. CDR3 DNA sequence: TGTGCCAGCTCACCCGCGGAGGGGTTGGCAGATACGCAGTATTTT. Full variable domain (missing parts from reference TRBV18 and TRBJ2-3): NAGVMQNPRHLVRRRGQEARLRCSPMKGHSHVYWYRQLPEEGLKFMVYLQKENIIDESGMPKERFSAEFPKEGPSILRIQQVVRGDSAAYFCASSPAEGLADTQYFGPGTRLTVL.

The sample holds many counts of this clonotype. The chain carries TRBV7-2 and TRBJ1-2; D ambiguous. Germline V gene sequence: CDR1 SGHTA, CDR2 FQGNSA. V was clipped by 1 base and J by 0 bases, with 12 bases between them. CDR3 size: 16 residues. The CDR3 loop reads CASSLVFRVANYGYTF. The DNA of the CDR3 is TGTGCCAGCAGCTTAGTGTTCCGAGTAGCTAACTATGGCTACACCTTC.

The chain combines TRBV11-2 with TRBJ2-1, with 13 nucleotides matching TRBD2. The CDR3 spans 16 residues. Germline V gene lookup returns CDR1 SGHAT and CDR2 FQNNGV. The V segment lost 5 bases and the J segment 7 bases; nucleotides outside the gene matches: 8. This CDR3 reads CASSRQSGLAGNEQFF. CDR3 coding DNA: TGTGCCAGCAGCCGCCAGTCGGGACTAGCGGGAAATGAGCAGTTCTTC.

V usage is TRBV5-1 and J usage is TRBJ1-2; tentative D call: TRBD1 (5 bases). Germline values: CDR1 SGHRS, CDR2 YFSETQ. This CDR3 has 14 residues. Trimming removed 5 bases at V and 3 bases at J, with 14 bases between. The CDR3 nucleotides read TGCGCCAGCAGGGTCAGGGCGGAGGACTATGGCTACACCTTC. This translates into CASRVRAEDYGYTF.

The J gene is TRBJ2-7, the V gene TRBV7-2; TRBD2 aligns across 12 bases. The junction had 4 bases not matched to a gene; V was cut back by 1 base and J by 3 bases. The CDR3 length is 16 residues. Germline V CDR1 and CDR2: SGHTA, FQGNSA. CDR3 DNA sequence: TGTGCCAGCAGCTTAGATAGGACTAGCGGGATCTACGAGCAGTACTTC. Translating it yields CASSLDRTSGIYEQYF.

This clonotype appeared many times. The chain recombines TRBV11-2 with TRBJ2-3, with TRBD2 matching 7 bases. The germline CDR1 and CDR2 sequences are SGHAT and FQNNGV. The CDR3 consists of 14 residues. V lost 3 bases to trimming and J lost 4 bases; unmatched junction nucleotides: 4. CDR3 sequence reads: CASSFGGSADTQYF. The CDR3, as DNA: TGTGCCAGCAGCTTCGGGGGGAGCGCAGATACGCAGTATTTT.

This chain uses TRBV7-6 with TRBJ2-3; 14 bases are a match to TRBD2. Germline CDR1 reads SGHVS; CDR2 reads FNYEAQ. This CDR3 contains 15 residues. V gave up 6 bases and J gave up 5 bases; unmatched junction bases: 4. The CDR3: CASSVGTSGRDTQYF. The CDR3 nucleotides are TGTGCCAGCAGTGTTGGGACTAGCGGGAGAGATACGCAGTATTTT.

This clonotype was found many times. The chain links TRBV12-3 or TRBV12-4 to TRBJ2-5; TRBD2 matches at 12 bases. The CDR3 extends over 18 amino acids. With V trimmed by 3 bases and J by 4 bases, 12 bases remained unmatched. In nucleotides, the CDR3 is TGTGCCAGCAGTTTTCAGGCTAGCGGGGGGGTTGCTGCAGAGACCCAGTACTTC. Protein sequence: CASSFQASGGVAAETQYF.

This clonotype was counted between two and nine times. The rearrangement joins TRBV20-1 to TRBJ1-5; possible D gene TRBD1, 5 bases. Germline V lookup: CDR1 DFQATT, CDR2 SNEGSKA (reference sequence). This CDR3 region has 15 residues. V was shortened by 2 bases and J by 1 base, with 12 bases between the two germline ends. The CDR3 DNA reads as TGCAGTGCTAGATCGTCTCAGGGAAGCAATCAGCCCCAGCATTTT. This translates into CSARSSQGSNQPQHF.

CDR3 sequence reads: CASRDPGQGAGELFF. The CDR3 region has the DNA TGTGCCAGCAGAGACCCGGGACAGGGGGCCGGGGAGCTGTTTTTT. The rearrangement uses TRBV2 and TRBJ2-2; TRBD1 agrees at 11 bases. Germline lookup yields CDR1 SNHLY and CDR2 FYNNEI. V was clipped by 6 bases and J by 6 bases; unmatched bases: 6. The CDR3 has 15 residues. Combining the CDR3 with reference TRBV2 and TRBJ2-2 gives the whole variable domain EPEVTQTPSHQVTQMGQEVILRCVPISNHLYFYWYRQILGQKVEFLVSFYNNEISEKSEIFDDQFSVERPDGSNFTLKIRSTKLEDSAMYFCASRDPGQGAGELFFGEGSRLTVL.

V and J are TRBV24-1 and TRBJ1-2; the D is unclear. This CDR3 is 12 amino acids long. Germline V CDR1 and CDR2: KGHDR, SFDVKD. V was clipped by 12 bases and J by 1 base, with 11 bases between them. The CDR3 DNA reads TGTGCCTCCGACGACGGTAACTATGGCTACACCTTC. As protein: CASDDGNYGYTF.

This clonotype was seen a few times. The rearrangement uses TRBV25-1 and TRBJ2-1, with TRBD2 identical over 8 bases. There are 14 residues in the CDR3. The V gene end was trimmed by 3 bases and the J gene end by 12 bases; junction bases not matched to a gene: 10. Per germline, CDR1 MGHDK and CDR2 SYGVNS. The CDR3 DNA reads as TGTGCCAGCAGTGACACCCTGGGGAGCGGGAGGCAGTTCTTC. As protein: CASSDTLGSGRQFF.